This TCR beta chain comes out of a study of blood T cell repertoires in COVID-19. About the research overall: Samples taken during acute and convalescent COVID-19 were collected in the United States, Italy and Spain. Sample material is recorded as cDNA or gDNA derived from T cells, B-cell-depleted T cells, or PBMCs.

Between the trimmed V and J ends, which lost 2 bases and 7 bases, there was a span of 21 bases. Looked up from germline, CDR1 is SGHVS and CDR2 is FQNEAQ. CDR3 length equals 17 residues. Symptom resolution, clearance, or two negative PCRs marked the recovered donors of Cohort 3. In the original processing: Amplification from reference gene primers served as the basis for estimated nucleated cell counts. Profiling relied on immunoSEQ multiplex PCR, and the TCRdb table lists in-frame clones only, not all of them. The DNA was the basis for D and trimming; V, J and clone size are from that table. Among over 200,000 clones listed, 85% were seen once. This clone was seen more than once but under ten times.

The gene calls are TRBV7-8 and TRBJ2-1; the D gene is possibly TRBD2 (5 bases). The source is a man aged 35-49 years who had recovered from COVID-19. Material: PBMCs or T cells enriched from blood (not recorded which). For the CDR3, the DNA is TGTGCCAGCAGCTTATGGGCCGGCGAGGGCTGGGCGAATGAGCAGTTCTTC. As protein: CASSLWAGEGWANEQFF.